This T cell receptor beta chain was found in a study of shared clonotypes between healthy human individuals. At the level of the study: Each donor's CD8 memory used one plate, CD8 naive two, each CD4 subset three.

The ends were cut back, 2 bases at V and 4 bases at J, with 30 bases in the middle. The CDR3 extends over 20 amino acids. The germline V gene has CDR1 MGHRA and CDR2 YSYEKL. Profiled with immunoSEQ multiplex PCR; TCRdb holds only in-frame clones, not every one. The sample lists about 2.3 million clones, 85% to 95% occurring once. The sample comprised naive CD4+ T cells from PBMCs. Subset noted: CD45RA+ positively selected. The chain recombines TRBV4-1 with TRBJ2-7; a possible D gene is TRBD1 (6 bases). The receptor was derived from a young man in good health. Some clones in this sample may be carry-over from other donors' samples. The CDR3 protein is CASSQIFGTRRDTSRYEQYF. For the CDR3, the DNA is TGCGCCAGCAGCCAAATTTTTGGAACTCGCCGGGACACCTCACGGTACGAGCAGTACTTC.